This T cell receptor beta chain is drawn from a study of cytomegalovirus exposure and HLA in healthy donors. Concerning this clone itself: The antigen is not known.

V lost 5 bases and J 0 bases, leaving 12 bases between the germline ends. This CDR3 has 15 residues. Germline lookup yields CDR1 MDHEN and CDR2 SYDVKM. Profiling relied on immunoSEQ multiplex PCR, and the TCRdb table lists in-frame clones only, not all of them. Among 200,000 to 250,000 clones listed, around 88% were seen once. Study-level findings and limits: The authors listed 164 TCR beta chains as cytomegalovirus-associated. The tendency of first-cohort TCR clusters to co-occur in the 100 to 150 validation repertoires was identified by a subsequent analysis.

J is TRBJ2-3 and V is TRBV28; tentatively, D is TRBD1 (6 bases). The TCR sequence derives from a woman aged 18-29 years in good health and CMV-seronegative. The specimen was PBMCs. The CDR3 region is CASSSQGHSTDTQYF. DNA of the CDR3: TGTGCCAGCAGTAGCCAGGGGCACAGCACAGATACGCAGTATTTT.